This is a list of T cell receptor beta chains from one sample in a study of early T cells in non-severe SARS-CoV-2 infection. TCRdb processed the 5' RACE reads anew with MiXCR; each CDR3 protein has one entry. The sample contains 50,000 to 60,000 distinct CDR3 sequences, under 15% of which appear only once. The sample taken for sequencing was whole blood. The receptors come from an adult who was a healthcare worker with PCR-confirmed SARS-CoV-2 infection or an uninfected control (not recorded which). CDR3s include the opening cysteine and the closing phenylalanine or tryptophan. Each record gives: D gene, clone size, V gene, J gene, CDR3 protein, CDR3 DNA. A D gene is named only where the DNA matches it firmly. Expanded clones are given a class, and other clones once, few, many or no size at all.

TRBD1	few	TRBV20-1	TRBJ2-7	CSATRQGREQYF	TGCAGTGCTACCCGACAGGGACGCGAGCAGTACTTC
TRBD1	.	TRBV4-2	TRBJ2-3	CASSQDYYGTGGTDTQYF	TGTGCCAGCAGCCAAGATTACTATGGGACAGGGGGTACAGATACGCAGTATTTT
.	.	TRBV30	TRBJ2-7	CAWSVQGAKSGQYF	TGTGCCTGGAGTGTACAAGGGGCTAAGTCTGGGCAGTACTTC
TRBD1	.	TRBV12-3/TRBV12-4	TRBJ2-2	CASSFTGVDGELFF	TGTGCCAGCAGTTTTACAGGGGTCGACGGGGAGCTGTTTTTT
TRBD1	few	TRBV20-1	TRBJ2-7	CSAVTGGYEQYF	TGCAGTGCGGTGACAGGGGGCTACGAGCAGTACTTC
.	.	TRBV29-1	TRBJ1-1	CSVEDGLQGAFF	TGCAGCGTTGAAGATGGGCTACAAGGAGCTTTCTTT
.	.	TRBV7-9	TRBJ2-1	CASSLGPESEQFF	TGTGCCAGCAGCTTAGGACCCGAAAGTGAGCAGTTCTTC
.	.	TRBV15	TRBJ2-4	CATSFETTMYF	TGTGCCACCAGCTTCGAGACAACTATGTACTTC
.	few	TRBV6-4	TRBJ2-2	CASSEGDTGELFF	TGTGCCAGCAGTGAGGGGGACACCGGGGAGCTGTTTTTT
TRBD1	.	TRBV12-3/TRBV12-4	TRBJ1-6	CASSLTGADNSPLHF	TGTGCCAGCAGTTTGACAGGGGCAGATAATTCACCCCTCCACTTT
TRBD1	few	TRBV7-2	TRBJ2-7	CASSLEGQGSEQYF	TGTGCCAGCAGCTTAGAGGGACAGGGGAGCGAGCAGTACTTC
.	.	TRBV19	TRBJ2-2	CASSNRGRGTGELFF	TGTGCCAGTAGTAACCGAGGGCGCGGTACCGGGGAGCTGTTTTTT
TRBD1	few	TRBV7-9	TRBJ1-1	CASEKGTGFWNTEAFF	TGTGCCAGCGAGAAGGGGACAGGTTTTTGGAACACTGAAGCTTTCTTT
.	.	TRBV28	TRBJ1-2	CASSLRQGLDGYTF	TGTGCCAGCAGTTTAAGGCAGGGCCTGGATGGCTACACCTTC